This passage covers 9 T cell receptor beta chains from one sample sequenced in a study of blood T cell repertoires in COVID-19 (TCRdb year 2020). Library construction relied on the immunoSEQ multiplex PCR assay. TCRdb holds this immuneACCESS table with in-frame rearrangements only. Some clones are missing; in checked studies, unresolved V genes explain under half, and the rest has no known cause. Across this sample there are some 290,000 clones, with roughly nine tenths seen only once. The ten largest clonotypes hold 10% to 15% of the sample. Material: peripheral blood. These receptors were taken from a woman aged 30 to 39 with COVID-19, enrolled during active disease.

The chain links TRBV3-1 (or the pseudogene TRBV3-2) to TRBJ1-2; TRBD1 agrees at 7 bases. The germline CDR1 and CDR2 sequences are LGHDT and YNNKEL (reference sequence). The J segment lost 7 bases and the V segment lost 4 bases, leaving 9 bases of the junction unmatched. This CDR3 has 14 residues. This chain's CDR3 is CASSRGDRAPGYTF. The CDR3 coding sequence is TGTGCCAGCAGCCGCGGAGACAGGGCCCCTGGCTACACCTTC.

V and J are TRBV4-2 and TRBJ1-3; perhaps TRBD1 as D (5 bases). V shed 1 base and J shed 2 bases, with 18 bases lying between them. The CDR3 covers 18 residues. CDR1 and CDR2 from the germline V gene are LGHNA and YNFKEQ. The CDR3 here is CASSQAWRGVGPGNTIYF. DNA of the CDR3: TGTGCCAGCAGCCAAGCATGGCGGGGGGTCGGTCCTGGAAACACCATATATTTT.

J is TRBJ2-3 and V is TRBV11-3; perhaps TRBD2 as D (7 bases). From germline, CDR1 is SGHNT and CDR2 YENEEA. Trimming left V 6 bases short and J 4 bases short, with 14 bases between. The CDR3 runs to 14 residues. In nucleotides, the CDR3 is TGTGCCAGCAGGTGGGGGGGGCGATCAGATACGCAGTATTTT. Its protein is CASRWGGRSDTQYF.

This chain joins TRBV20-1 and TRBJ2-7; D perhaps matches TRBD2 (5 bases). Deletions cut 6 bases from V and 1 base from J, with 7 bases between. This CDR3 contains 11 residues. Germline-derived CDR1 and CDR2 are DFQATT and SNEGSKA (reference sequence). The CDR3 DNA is TGCAGTGCCGGGATGTCCTACGAGCAGTACTTC. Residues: CSAGMSYEQYF.

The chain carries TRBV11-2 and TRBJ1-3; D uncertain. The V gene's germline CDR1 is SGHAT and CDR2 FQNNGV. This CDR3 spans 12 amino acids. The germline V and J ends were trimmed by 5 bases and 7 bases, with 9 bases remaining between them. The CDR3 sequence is CASSEQWNTIYF. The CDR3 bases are TGTGCCAGCAGCGAACAGTGGAACACCATATATTTT.

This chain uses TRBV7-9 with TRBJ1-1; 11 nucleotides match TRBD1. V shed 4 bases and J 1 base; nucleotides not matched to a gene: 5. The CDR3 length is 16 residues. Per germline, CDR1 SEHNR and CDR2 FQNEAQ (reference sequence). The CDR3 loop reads CASSSPGQGGNTEAFF. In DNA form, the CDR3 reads TGTGCCAGCAGCTCACCGGGACAGGGGGGGAACACTGAAGCTTTCTTT.

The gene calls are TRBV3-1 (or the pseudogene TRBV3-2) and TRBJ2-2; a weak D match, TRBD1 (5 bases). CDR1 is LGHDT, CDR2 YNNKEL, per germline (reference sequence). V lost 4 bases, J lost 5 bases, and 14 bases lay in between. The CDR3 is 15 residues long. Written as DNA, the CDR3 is TGTGCCAGCAGCCTTGGTCCGGACAATACCGGGGAGCTGTTTTTT. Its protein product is CASSLGPDNTGELFF.

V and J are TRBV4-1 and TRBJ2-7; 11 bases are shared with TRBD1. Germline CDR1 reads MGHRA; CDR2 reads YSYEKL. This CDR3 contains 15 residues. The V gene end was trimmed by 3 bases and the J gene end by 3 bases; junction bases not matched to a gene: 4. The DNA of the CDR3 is TGCGCCAGCAGCCAGACCGGGACAGGGGGCTACGAGCAGTACTTC. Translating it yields CASSQTGTGGYEQYF.

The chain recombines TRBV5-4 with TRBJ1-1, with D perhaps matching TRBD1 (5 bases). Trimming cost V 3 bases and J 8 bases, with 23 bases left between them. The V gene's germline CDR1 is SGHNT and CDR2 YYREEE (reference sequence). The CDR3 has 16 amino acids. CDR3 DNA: TGTGCCAGCAGCTCCCCATTAAACCCCGGGGGGAGAGAAGCTTTCTTT. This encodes CASSSPLNPGGREAFF.